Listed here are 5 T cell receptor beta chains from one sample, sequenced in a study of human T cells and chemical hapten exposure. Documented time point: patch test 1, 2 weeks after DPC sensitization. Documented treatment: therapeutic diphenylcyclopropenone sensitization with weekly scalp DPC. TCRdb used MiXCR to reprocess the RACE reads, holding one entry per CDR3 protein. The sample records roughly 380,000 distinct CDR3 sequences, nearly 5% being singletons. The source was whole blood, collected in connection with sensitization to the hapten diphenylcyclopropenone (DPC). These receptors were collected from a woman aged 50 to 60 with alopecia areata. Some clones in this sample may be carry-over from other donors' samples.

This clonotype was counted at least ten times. The CDR3 reads CASSWVAGETQYF. The CDR3, as DNA: TGTGCCAGCAGTTGGGTCGCGGGAGAGACCCAGTACTTC. The J gene is TRBJ2-5, the V gene TRBV27; tentative D call: TRBD2 (5 bases). Deletions cut 4 bases from V and 4 bases from J, with 10 bases between. The CDR3 runs to 13 residues. Germline V gene lookup returns CDR1 MNHEY and CDR2 SMNVEV (reference sequence).

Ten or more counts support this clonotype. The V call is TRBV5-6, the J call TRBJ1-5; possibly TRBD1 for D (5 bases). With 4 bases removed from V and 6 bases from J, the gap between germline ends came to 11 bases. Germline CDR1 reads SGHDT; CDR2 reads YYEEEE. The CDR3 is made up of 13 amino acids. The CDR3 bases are TGTGCCAGCAGCGGGGGAAAGGGTCAGCCCCAGCATTTT. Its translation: CASSGGKGQPQHF.

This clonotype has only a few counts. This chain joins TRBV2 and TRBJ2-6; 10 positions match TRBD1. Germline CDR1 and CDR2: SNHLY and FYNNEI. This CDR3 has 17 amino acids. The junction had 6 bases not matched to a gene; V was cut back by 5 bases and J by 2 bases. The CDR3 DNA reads TGTGCCAGCAGTCCTCCGGGACAGGGGACTGGGGCCAACGTCCTGACTTTC. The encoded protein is CASSPPGQGTGANVLTF.

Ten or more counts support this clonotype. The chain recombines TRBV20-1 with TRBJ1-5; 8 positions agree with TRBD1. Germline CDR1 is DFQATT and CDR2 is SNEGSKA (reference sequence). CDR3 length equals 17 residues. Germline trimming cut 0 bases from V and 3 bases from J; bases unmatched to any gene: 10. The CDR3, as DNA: TGCAGTGCTAGAGAGGGGGCGGGCAGGGGGCCCAATCAGCCCCAGCATTTT. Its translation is CSAREGAGRGPNQPQHF.

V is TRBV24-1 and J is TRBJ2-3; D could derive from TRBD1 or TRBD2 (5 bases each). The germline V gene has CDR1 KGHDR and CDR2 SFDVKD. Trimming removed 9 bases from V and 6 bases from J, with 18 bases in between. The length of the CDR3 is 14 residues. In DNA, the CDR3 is TGTGCCACCCGGGGCGCGCGGACGTTCGATACGCAGTATTTT. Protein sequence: CATRGARTFDTQYF.